This T cell receptor beta chain appears in the sequencing data of a study of blood T cell repertoires in COVID-19. Study in general: The samples span acute and convalescent COVID-19 from the United States, Italy and Spain. Sample material is recorded as cDNA or gDNA derived from T cells, B-cell-depleted T cells, or PBMCs.

Germline values: CDR1 SQVTM, CDR2 ANQGSEA. The CDR3 spans 14 residues. On this clone: A junction boundary mismatches the germline segment, possibly from a read error.

Methods used by the authors: The assay estimated nucleated cells by amplifying reference gene primers. Clones were sequenced by immunoSEQ multiplex PCR, and TCRdb holds only the in-frame ones, with some missing. That table supplies the V and J calls and clone size; D and trimming were determined from the DNA. The sample includes 250,000 to 350,000 clones, roughly 86% of them seen just once. The TCR originated in a woman in her twenties or thirties with COVID-19, enrolled during active disease. The V call is TRBV29-1, the J call TRBJ2-7; D unresolved. Input material: peripheral blood. The CDR3 coding sequence is TGCAGCGTTGAAGATGTCAGGATCTCCCACGAGCAGTACTTC. This sequence encodes CSVEDVRISHEQYF.